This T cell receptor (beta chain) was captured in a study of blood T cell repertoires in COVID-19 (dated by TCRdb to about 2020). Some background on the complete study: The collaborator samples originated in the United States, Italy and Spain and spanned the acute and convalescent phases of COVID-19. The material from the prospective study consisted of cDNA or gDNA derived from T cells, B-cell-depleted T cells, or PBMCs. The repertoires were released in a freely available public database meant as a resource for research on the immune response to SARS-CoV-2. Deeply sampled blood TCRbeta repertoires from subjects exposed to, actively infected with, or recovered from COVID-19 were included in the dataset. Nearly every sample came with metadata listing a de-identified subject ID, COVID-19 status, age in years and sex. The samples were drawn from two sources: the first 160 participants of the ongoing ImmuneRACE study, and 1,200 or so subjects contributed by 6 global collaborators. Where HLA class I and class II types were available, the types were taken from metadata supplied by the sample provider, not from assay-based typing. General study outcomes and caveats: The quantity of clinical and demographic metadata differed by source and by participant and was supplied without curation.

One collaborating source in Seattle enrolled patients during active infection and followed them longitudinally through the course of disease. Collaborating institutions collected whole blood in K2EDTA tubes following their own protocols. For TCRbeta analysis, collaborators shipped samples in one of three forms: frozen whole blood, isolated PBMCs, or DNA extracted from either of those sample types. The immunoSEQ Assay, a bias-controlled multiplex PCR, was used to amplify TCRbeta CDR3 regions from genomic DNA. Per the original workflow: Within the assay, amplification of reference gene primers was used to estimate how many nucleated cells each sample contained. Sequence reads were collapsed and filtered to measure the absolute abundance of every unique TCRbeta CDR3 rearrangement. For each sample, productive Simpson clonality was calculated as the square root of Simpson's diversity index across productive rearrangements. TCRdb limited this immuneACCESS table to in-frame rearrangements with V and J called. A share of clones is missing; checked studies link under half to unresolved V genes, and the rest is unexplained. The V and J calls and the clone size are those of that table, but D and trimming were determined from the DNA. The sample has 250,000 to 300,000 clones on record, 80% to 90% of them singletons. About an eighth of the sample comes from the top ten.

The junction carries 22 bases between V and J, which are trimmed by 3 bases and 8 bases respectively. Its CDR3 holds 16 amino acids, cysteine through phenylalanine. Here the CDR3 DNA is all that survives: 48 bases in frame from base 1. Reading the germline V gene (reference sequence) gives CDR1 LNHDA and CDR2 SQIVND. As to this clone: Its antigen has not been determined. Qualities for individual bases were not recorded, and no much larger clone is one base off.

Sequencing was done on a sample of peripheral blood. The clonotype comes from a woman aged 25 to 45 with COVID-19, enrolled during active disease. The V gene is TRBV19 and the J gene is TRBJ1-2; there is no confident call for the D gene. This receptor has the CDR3 CASSIHREPDYRGYTF. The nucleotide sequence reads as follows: TGTGCCAGTAGTATCCACCGGGAGCCAGACTATCGGGGCTACACCTTC.